The 6 T cell receptor beta chains given below trace back to one sample, sequenced in a study of T cells after yellow fever vaccination (dated by TCRdb to about 2019). The sample's treatment or condition label is to be understood as: live attenuated yellow fever vaccine strain. Library generation was performed with 5' RACE. The sequencer listed for this sample is Illumina HiSeq 2500. The public reads were reprocessed in TCRdb via fastp at Q25 and MiXCR, keeping in-frame beta chains. All rows with the same CDR3 protein become a single entry with the most common DNA and genes. This sample is represented by a few hundred thousand distinct CDR3 sequences; around 7% of them were singletons. In total, the top ten clones hold roughly a sixth of the sample. This sample comprised PBMCs, obtained about 49 days after the first yellow fever vaccination. The receptors stem from a man between 18 and 35 years old who received the YFV17D yellow fever vaccine.

This clonotype was detected only a few times. The chain combines TRBV7-9 with TRBJ2-7; the match to TRBD1 covers 7 bases. The J segment lost 4 bases and the V segment lost 5 bases, leaving 5 bases of the junction unmatched. Germline-derived CDR1 and CDR2 are SEHNR and FQNEAQ (reference sequence). The CDR3 loop spans 13 amino acids. The CDR3 DNA follows: TGTGCCAGCAGCGGGGAGACAGGGTACGAGCAGTACTTC. It codes for CASSGETGYEQYF. Full variable domain (outside the CDR3, taken from reference TRBV7-9 and TRBJ2-7): DTGVSQNPRHKITKRGQNVTFRCDPISEHNRLYWYRQTLGQGPEFLTYFQNEAQLEKSRLLSDRFSAERPKGSFSTLEIQRTEQGDSAMYLCASSGETGYEQYFGPGTRLTVT.

This clonotype occurred a few times. The rearrangement joins TRBV6-1 to TRBJ1-4; D not resolved. V shed 6 bases and J shed 2 bases, with 13 bases lying between them. CDR1 MNHNS and CDR2 SASEGT come from the germline V gene. The CDR3 runs 15 residues. The CDR3 DNA reads TGTGCCAGCAGGGGGAGGATTCAGACTAATGAAAAACTGTTTTTT. Amino acids: CASRGRIQTNEKLFF.

This chain links TRBV6-4 with TRBJ2-7, with a tentative D call TRBD1 (6 bases). CDR1 is MRHNA, CDR2 SNTAGT, per germline. This CDR3 is 15 amino acids long. V was pared by 4 bases and J by 4 bases, with 17 bases between. The CDR3 bases are TGTGCCAGCAGTGCAGTACGGGACACACTATACGAGCAGTACGTC. Translating gives CASSAVRDTLYEQYV.

In its sample, this clonotype was seen many times. V and J are TRBV20-1 and TRBJ2-7; a weak D match, TRBD2 (7 bases). The CDR3 spans 14 residues. Per the germline V gene, CDR1 is DFQATT and CDR2 is SNEGSKA (reference sequence). V was shortened by 0 bases and J by 0 bases, with 9 bases between the two germline ends. Written as DNA, the CDR3 is TGCAGTGCTAGAGATGGGGGGGCCTCCTACGAGCAGTACGTC. Amino acid sequence: CSARDGGASYEQYV.

Ten or more counts support this clonotype. The J gene is TRBJ2-1, the V gene TRBV5-1; TRBD2 matches 9 bases. Germline V gene data show CDR1 as SGHRS and CDR2 as YFSETQ. The CDR3 loop spans 17 amino acids. The trim removed 0 bases at V and 3 bases at J, leaving 7 bases unmatched. This CDR3 reads CASSLALTTSGYNEQFF. The CDR3 DNA reads as TGCGCCAGCAGCTTGGCCCTAACGACTAGCGGCTACAATGAGCAGTTCTTC.

In this sample, this clonotype turned up many times. The chain has TRBV20-1 and TRBJ2-3, with a weak D call TRBD1 (5 bases). Trimming stripped 6 bases from V and 11 bases from J, with 18 bases between. The germline CDR1 and CDR2 sequences are DFQATT and SNEGSKA (reference sequence). CDR3 length: 12 residues. DNA for the CDR3: TGCAGTGCGCCGACGCAGGGATATGGGCAGTATTTT. It yields the protein CSAPTQGYGQYF.